The clone carrying this T cell receptor beta chain was counted many times. The antigen is not known. These data are taken from a study of T cell repertoires in cytomegalovirus infection. Study-level background: A matching HLA type, together with CMV infection, was signaled by public TCR beta signatures.

Germline V lookup: CDR1 SGHVS, CDR2 FQNEAQ. V shed 1 base and J shed 5 bases, with 17 bases lying between them. The CDR3 length is 16 residues. Regarding the study as a whole: Individuals carrying CMV plus the relevant HLA were identified by cumulative frequency of public TCR beta families. What dominated the ex vivo response were HLA-C-restricted CMV-specific TCR beta clonotypes.

TCRdb re-called the reads with MiXCR, one entry per CDR3 protein. The data show some 150,000 distinct CDR3 sequences, with about a quarter seen just once and approximately 9.9% held by the top ten. The chain recombines TRBV7-8 with TRBJ2-5; weak D call: TRBD2 (7 bases). This TCR came from a human donor in good health (CMV status not recorded). Some clones in this sample may be carry-over from other donors' samples. The sample was PBMCs. The CDR3 DNA reads as TGTGCCAGCAGCTTAGTAGGGGGGGGAGGTAGCGAGACCCAGTACTTC. Encoded protein: CASSLVGGGGSETQYF.